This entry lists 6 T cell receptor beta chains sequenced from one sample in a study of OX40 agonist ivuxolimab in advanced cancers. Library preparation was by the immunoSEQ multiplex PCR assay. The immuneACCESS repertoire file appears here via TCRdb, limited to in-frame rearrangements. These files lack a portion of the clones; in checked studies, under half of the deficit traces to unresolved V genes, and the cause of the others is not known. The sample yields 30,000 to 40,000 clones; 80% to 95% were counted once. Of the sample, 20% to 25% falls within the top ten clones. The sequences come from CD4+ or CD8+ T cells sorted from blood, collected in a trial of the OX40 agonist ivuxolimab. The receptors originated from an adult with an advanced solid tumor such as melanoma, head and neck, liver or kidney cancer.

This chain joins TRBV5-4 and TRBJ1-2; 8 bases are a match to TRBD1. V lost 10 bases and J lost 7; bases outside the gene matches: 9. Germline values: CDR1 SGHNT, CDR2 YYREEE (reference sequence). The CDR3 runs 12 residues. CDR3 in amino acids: CALRQGSSGYTF. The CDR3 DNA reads TGTGCCCTCCGACAGGGGAGTTCTGGCTACACCTTC.

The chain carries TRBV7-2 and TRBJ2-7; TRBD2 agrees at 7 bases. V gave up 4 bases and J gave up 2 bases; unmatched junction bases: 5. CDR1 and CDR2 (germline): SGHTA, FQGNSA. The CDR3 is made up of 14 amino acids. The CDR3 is CASSWRERTYEQYF. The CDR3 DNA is TGTGCCAGCAGCTGGCGGGAGAGAACCTACGAGCAGTACTTC.

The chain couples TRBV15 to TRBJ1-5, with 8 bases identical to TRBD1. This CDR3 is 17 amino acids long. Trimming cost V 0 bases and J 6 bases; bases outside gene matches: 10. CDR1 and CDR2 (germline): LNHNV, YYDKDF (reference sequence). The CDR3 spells CATSREAAGGVSQPQHF. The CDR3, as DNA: TGTGCCACCAGCAGAGAGGCGGCAGGGGGCGTCAGTCAGCCCCAGCATTTT.

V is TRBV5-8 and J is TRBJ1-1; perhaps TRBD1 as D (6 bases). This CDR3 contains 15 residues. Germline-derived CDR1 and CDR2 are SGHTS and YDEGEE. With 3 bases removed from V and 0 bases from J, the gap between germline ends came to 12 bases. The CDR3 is CASSSQGLLNTEAFF. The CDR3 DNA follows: TGTGCCAGCAGCTCACAGGGTTTACTGAACACTGAAGCTTTCTTT. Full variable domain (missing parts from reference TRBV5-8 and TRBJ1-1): EAGVTQSPTHLIKTRGQQATLRCSPISGHTSVYWYQQALGLGLQFLLWYDEGEERNRGNFPPRFSGRQFPNYSSELNVNALELEDSALYLCASSSQGLLNTEAFFGQGTRLTVV.

CDR3 sequence: CATSLVAQGDYEQYF. The DNA of the CDR3 is TGTGCCACCAGTCTTGTGGCACAGGGAGACTACGAGCAGTACTTC. V usage is TRBV19 and J usage is TRBJ2-7, with D perhaps matching TRBD1 (6 bases). V gave up 10 bases and J gave up 3 bases, with 22 bases separating them. The CDR3 has 15 residues. Germline V gene lookup returns CDR1 LNHDA and CDR2 SQIVND (reference sequence).

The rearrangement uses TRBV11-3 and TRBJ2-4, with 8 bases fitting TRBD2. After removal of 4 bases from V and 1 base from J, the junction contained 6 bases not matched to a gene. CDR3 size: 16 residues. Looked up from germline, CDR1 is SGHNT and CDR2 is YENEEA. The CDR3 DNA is TGTGCCAGCAGCTGGAGCGGGAGCGTCGCCAAAAACATTCAGTACTTC. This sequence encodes CASSWSGSVAKNIQYF.